The text below deals with one T cell receptor beta chain. What it recognizes is unknown. The sample originates from a study of T cell responses to AZD1222 COVID-19 vaccine. General study results and limits: Baseline testing showed seropositivity in only a handful of AZD1222 recipients. After two AZD1222 doses, spike-specific TCR breadth and depth rose versus day 0.

Assay used: immunoSEQ multiplex PCR; TCRdb lists only in-frame clones, some missing. The repertoire holds 150,000 to 200,000 clones, with more than 75% as singletons. The CDR3 covers 12 residues. Germline assignment: CDR1 MDHEN and CDR2 SYDVKM. V was trimmed by 10 bases and J by 4 bases, leaving 13 bases between them. The receptor comes from an adult who received the AZD1222 COVID-19 vaccine. The chain employs TRBV28 and TRBJ1-2; D is unclear. This specimen consisted of peripheral blood, obtained 28 days after the second AZD1222 dose. Written as DNA, the CDR3 is TGTGCCATCCTATCCCTTGGCTATGGCTACACCTTC. It specifies CAILSLGYGYTF.